This T cell receptor beta chain derives from a study of blood T cell repertoires in COVID-19 (dated by TCRdb to about 2020). About the investigation overall: Collaborator samples came from the United States, Italy and Spain and covered acute and convalescent phases of COVID-19. Where HLA class I and class II types were available, the types were taken from metadata supplied by the sample provider, not from assay-based typing. The dataset comprised deeply sampled blood TCRbeta repertoires from subjects exposed to, actively infected with, or recovered from COVID-19. Nearly every sample came with metadata listing a de-identified subject ID, COVID-19 status, age in years and sex. The repertoires were released in a freely available public database meant as a resource for research on the immune response to SARS-CoV-2. The samples were drawn from two sources: the first 160 participants of the ongoing ImmuneRACE study, and 1,254 subjects contributed by 6 global collaborators. The prospective study material was composed of cDNA or gDNA derived from T cells, B-cell-depleted T cells, or PBMCs. General findings and caveats noted by the study authors: Clinical and demographic metadata were provided uncurated, with the amount varying by source and participant.

The immunoSEQ Assay, a bias-controlled multiplex PCR, was used to amplify TCRbeta CDR3 regions from genomic DNA. The paper's processing steps were these. The number of nucleated cells in each sample was estimated from the amplification of reference gene primers within the assay. To quantify the absolute abundance of each unique TCRbeta CDR3 rearrangement, sequence reads were collapsed and filtered. For each sample, productive Simpson clonality was calculated as the square root of Simpson's diversity index across productive rearrangements. TCRdb retrieved this table from immuneACCESS and kept in-frame rearrangements only. Not all clones are present; in checked studies, unresolved V genes account for under half, and no reason is known for the remainder. V and J calls and clone size are those listed in that table; D and trimming were worked out from the DNA. Here the sample has 200,000 to 300,000 clones; 70% to 90% occur a single time. The ten largest account for about 2.1% of the sample.

A word on this clone: Its antigen is currently not known. Base qualities are not provided; no much larger clone lies one nucleotide away.

Trimming accounts for 9 bases at V and 8 bases at J, while the number of junction bases matched to no gene is 9. CDR1 and CDR2, looked up from the germline V gene (reference sequence), are SGHKS and YYEKEE. The cysteine opens and the phenylalanine closes a CDR3 of 14 amino acids. The retained sequence is limited to the CDR3, 42 bases, with the frame set at the first base. Whole blood was collected in K2EDTA tubes by collaborating institutions according to the institutions' own protocols. For TCRbeta analysis, collaborators shipped samples as frozen whole blood, isolated PBMCs, or DNA extracted from either of those sample types.

This receptor was identified in a woman aged 50 to 65 with acute or convalescent COVID-19. The chain is encoded by TRBV5-5 joined to TRBJ2-1; TRBD2 aligns with 12 central bases. The specimen was peripheral blood. CDR3 protein: CATHWTSGMYEQFF. The nucleotides read TGTGCCACCCATTGGACTAGCGGGATGTATGAGCAGTTCTTC. Supplemented by the reference TRBV5-5 and TRBJ2-1 proteins around the CDR3, the complete variable domain is DAGVTQSPTHLIKTRGQQVTLRCSPISGHKSVSWYQQVLGQGPQFIFQYYEKEERGRGNFPDRFSARQFPNYSSELNVNALLLGDSALYLCATHWTSGMYEQFFGPGTRLTVL.